A single sample gave rise to the 2 T cell receptor beta chains below, sequenced in a study of control samples from healthy donors and cancer patients. The assay was immunoSEQ multiplex PCR, and TCRdb's table has in-frame clones only and misses some. The table has tens of thousands of clones, 89% seen once. The sequenced sample was PBMCs. Receptor source: a woman aged 50 to 60 with colorectal cancer.

The chain uses TRBV6-6 and TRBJ2-6; TRBD1 matches at 7 bases. The CDR3 loop spans 15 amino acids. Germline V gives CDR1 MNHNY, CDR2 SVGAGI (reference sequence). Unmatched junction bases numbered 6, after V lost 4 bases and J lost 6 bases. The CDR3 sequence: CASSFIGGQANVLTF. The CDR3 region has the DNA TGTGCCAGCAGTTTCATAGGGGGCCAGGCCAACGTCCTGACTTTC.

The V call is TRBV6-5, the J call TRBJ2-1; 8 bases are a match to TRBD2. The CDR3 has 14 residues. Germline V gives CDR1 MNHEY, CDR2 SVGAGI. Trimming at V came to 6 bases and at J to 2 bases, leaving 3 bases not matched to a gene. The DNA of the CDR3 is TGTGCCAGCAGACCGGGACTAGCCTACAATGAGCAGTTCTTC. Translation: CASRPGLAYNEQFF.